What follows are 10 T cell receptor beta chains derived from one specimen sequenced in a study of blood T cell repertoires in COVID-19. The protocol was immunoSEQ multiplex PCR, while the TCRdb copy is restricted to in-frame clones and leaves out a portion. The sample has approximately 280,000 clones, around 86% seen once. Material for sequencing was peripheral blood. These receptors originate from a young woman who had recovered from COVID-19.

The V call is TRBV27, the J call TRBJ1-5, with D unresolved. From germline, CDR1 is MNHEY and CDR2 SMNVEV (reference sequence). The CDR3 loop spans 15 amino acids. V lost 6 bases and J 3 bases, leaving 15 bases between the germline ends. This CDR3 is CASSGEGQDNQPQHF. CDR3 sequence (DNA): TGTGCCAGCAGCGGGGAAGGGCAGGACAATCAGCCCCAGCATTTT.

The rearrangement joins TRBV5-4 to TRBJ2-7, with 13 bases lining up with TRBD2. Germline assignment: CDR1 SGHNT and CDR2 YYREEE (reference sequence). The CDR3 is 16 residues long. V lost 4 bases to trimming and J lost 3 bases; unmatched junction nucleotides: 7. The CDR3, as DNA: TGTGCCAGCAGCCCAAGGACTAGCGGGAGCATCTACGAGCAGTACTTC. Its protein is CASSPRTSGSIYEQYF. The whole variable domain, filled in from reference TRBV5-4 and TRBJ2-7, reads ETGVTQSPTHLIKTRGQQVTLRCSSQSGHNTVSWYQQALGQGPQFIFQYYREEENGRGNFPPRFSGLQFPNYSSELNVNALELDDSALYLCASSPRTSGSIYEQYFGPGTRLTVT.

This chain joins TRBV6-5 and TRBJ1-5; 7 bases line up with TRBD1. V shed 5 bases, J shed 7 bases, and the junction held 8 bases outside the gene matches. CDR3 length: 14 residues. Germline V gives CDR1 MNHEY, CDR2 SVGAGI. CDR3 in amino acids: CASSPTGIGQPQHF. CDR3 DNA sequence: TGTGCCAGCAGTCCGACAGGGATAGGGCAGCCCCAGCATTTT.

The chain joins TRBV24-1 to TRBJ2-3; D is ambiguous. The germline V gene has CDR1 KGHDR and CDR2 SFDVKD. V was pared by 3 bases and J by 2 bases, with 5 bases between. CDR3 size: 13 residues. The DNA of the CDR3 is TGTGCCACCAGTGATGGCTCCACAGATACGCAGTATTTT. It encodes CATSDGSTDTQYF.

V usage is TRBV2 and J usage is TRBJ1-1, with TRBD1 as a possible D gene (5 bases). Germline-derived CDR1 and CDR2 are SNHLY and FYNNEI. V was clipped by 0 bases and J by 10 bases, with 12 bases between them. The CDR3 consists of 13 residues. The CDR3 sequence: CASSEASGFGAFF. The CDR3 nucleotides read TGTGCCAGCAGTGAAGCGTCAGGGTTTGGAGCTTTCTTT.

This CDR3 is CASSLYGTGESETQYF. The CDR3 DNA follows: TGTGCCAGCAGCTTATACGGGACAGGGGAGTCGGAGACCCAGTACTTC. The V call is TRBV7-9, the J call TRBJ2-5; 10 bases line up with TRBD1. V shed 2 bases, J shed 5 bases, and the junction held 8 bases outside the gene matches. This CDR3 comprises 16 residues. From germline, CDR1 is SEHNR and CDR2 FQNEAQ (reference sequence).

V is TRBV2 and J is TRBJ1-6; TRBD1 agrees at 7 bases. CDR3 length: 17 amino acids. Germline V lookup: CDR1 SNHLY, CDR2 FYNNEI. V trimming: 3 bases; J trimming: 2 bases; junction bases outside the gene matches: 7. CDR3 in amino acids: CASSDGRTGPYNSPLHF. The CDR3 region has the DNA TGTGCCAGCAGTGATGGAAGGACAGGCCCCTATAATTCACCCCTCCACTTT.

This sequence joins TRBV5-1 and TRBJ1-1; D ambiguous. Germline CDR1 reads SGHRS; CDR2 reads YFSETQ. V lost 2 bases and J lost 4, with 18 bases in between. The CDR3 is 16 residues long. The CDR3: CASSFSQLRIGTEAFF. CDR3 bases: TGCGCCAGCAGCTTCTCACAGCTCCGGATAGGCACTGAAGCTTTCTTT.

This chain links TRBV19 with TRBJ1-5; 8 nucleotides align to TRBD1. CDR1 LNHDA and CDR2 SQIVND come from the germline V gene (reference sequence). J lost 7 bases, V lost 3 bases, and 8 bases had no gene match. This CDR3 comprises 15 residues. The CDR3 region has the DNA TGTGCCAGTAGTATTTATGACAGGGGAGGACAGCCCCAGCATTTT. Translation gives CASSIYDRGGQPQHF.

The genes are TRBV4-2 and TRBJ2-5; 7 nucleotides align to TRBD1. This CDR3 has 15 residues. Trimming cost V 3 bases and J 4 bases; bases outside gene matches: 8. CDR1 is LGHNA and CDR2 is YNFKEQ in the germline V gene. The CDR3 DNA sequence: TGTGCCAGCAGCCAGGGTCGGGGACAGATAGAGACCCAGTACTTC. This gives the protein CASSQGRGQIETQYF.